This T cell receptor beta chain is drawn from a study of T-cell reconstitution after alpha-beta-depleted transplantation in children. CDR3 length equals 11 residues. V was trimmed by 5 bases and J by 3 bases, leaving 6 bases between them. Germline V gene data show CDR1 as SGHRS and CDR2 as YFSETQ. The authors prepared the TCRbeta library with unique molecular identifiers. TCRdb redid the calling of the PCR reads with MiXCR, one entry per CDR3 protein. This table has 700,000 to 950,000 distinct CDR3 sequences, roughly 15% appearing once. In this sample, this clonotype turned up a few times. The rearrangement links TRBV5-1 to TRBJ2-7; the D is unclear. The sample in question was PBMCs, mostly from graft donor cells, obtained 360 days after TCRalphabeta/CD19-depleted stem cell transplant. The origin of this receptor is a male patient aged 5 to 17 who had a stem cell transplant for acute lymphoblastic leukemia, so the T cells may come from the graft donor. DNA for the CDR3: TGCGCCAGCAGAGCTGACTACGAGCAGTACTTC. Its translation is CASRADYEQYF.